This paragraph reports one T cell receptor (beta chain). The source of the sample is a study of blood T cell repertoires in COVID-19. This CDR3 is 15 amino acids long. The germline V gene encodes CDR1 MGHRA and CDR2 YSYEKL. The junction had 7 bases not matched to a gene; V was cut back by 1 base and J by 10 bases. Per the authors' pipeline: Nucleated cell number was recorded as an estimate derived from reference gene primer amplification. TCRdb's table, derived via immunoSEQ multiplex PCR, lists solely in-frame clones and lacks some. The DNA gave D and trimming, while V, J and clone size come from that table. The sample records 300,000 to 350,000 clones, roughly 88% being singletons.

Sequencing used PBMCs or T cells enriched from blood (not recorded which). The chain links TRBV4-1 to TRBJ1-1, with 12 bases identical to TRBD1. This receptor was obtained from a man aged 25 to 40 who had recovered from COVID-19. The CDR3 loop is CASSQGGQGAGGAFF. CDR3 nucleotides: TGCGCCAGCAGCCAAGGGGGACAGGGGGCAGGGGGAGCTTTCTTT.